The sequence of this T cell receptor (beta chain) was determined in a study of T-cell reconstitution after alpha-beta-depleted transplantation in children. TCRbeta library construction was performed incorporating unique molecular identifiers. MiXCR, applied by TCRdb to the PCR reads, yields one record per CDR3 protein. The top ten hold about 4% of the sample, which has about 600,000 distinct CDR3 sequences, about 10% seen once. This CDR3 has 15 amino acids. Unmatched junction bases numbered 4, after V lost 4 bases and J lost 6 bases. Germline V gene lookup returns CDR1 ENHRY and CDR2 SYGVKD. The specimen comprised PBMCs from the stem cell graft donor, sampled from the stem cell graft. This TCR derives from a human donor who donated a stem cell graft to a child with acute myeloid leukemia. This rearrangement joins TRBV10-3 to TRBJ2-1, with TRBD2 identical over 12 bases. Here the CDR3 reads CAISARTSGINEQFF. Here the CDR3 DNA reads TGTGCCATCAGTGCCCGGACTAGCGGGATCAATGAGCAGTTCTTC.